The clone carrying this T cell receptor (beta chain) was recorded a few times. Its antigen is as yet unknown. A single record per CDR3 protein comes from TCRdb applying MiXCR to the reads. The sample lists hundreds of thousands of distinct CDR3 sequences; 29% were seen once. This specimen comes from a study of T cell repertoires in cytomegalovirus infection. Study-wide points: CMV carriers having the relevant HLA were flagged by cumulative public TCR beta family frequency. HLA-C-restricted CMV-specific TCR beta clonotypes were dominant in the ex vivo response.

The V gene lost 1 base and the J gene lost 2 bases, with 9 bases spanning the gap. Germline CDR1 reads MGHRA; CDR2 reads YSYEKL. The length of the CDR3 is 15 residues. The clonotype comes from a human donor in good health (CMV status not recorded). Some clones in this sample may be carry-over from other donors' samples. This specimen was cultured PBMCs, taken from culture after CMV antigen stimulation. The gene calls are TRBV4-1 and TRBJ2-1; D may be TRBD2 (6 bases). The CDR3 DNA reads as TGCGCCAGCAGCCAAGGCCTAGCGCCCTACAATGAGCAGTTCTTC. Protein product: CASSQGLAPYNEQFF.